This TCR beta chain was found in a study of vaccination effects on CD4 cells after COVID-19. Study details: Each participant was given two doses of one vaccine (BNT162b2 or mRNA-1273). Study-wide findings and caveats: Early post-infection timepoints were absent, and convalescent patients were few. The study found marked clonal contraction of infection- and vaccine-induced clones late after vaccination.

The CDR3 length is 16 residues. Per the germline V gene, CDR1 is KGHSH and CDR2 is LQKENI. V lost 2 bases to trimming and J lost 6 bases, with 14 bases between them. Turning to this clone: Antigen specificity is unknown.

In the ViraFEST assay, antigen-specific CD4+ clonotypes were identified by expansion after peptide-pool stimulation. Isolating CD4+ T cells followed ten to eleven days of culture. Confirmation by PCR established that the person had SARS-CoV-2 infection between March and December 2020. On days 3 and 7, fresh IL-2 medium replaced half the medium. The protocol was immunoSEQ multiplex PCR, while the TCRdb copy is restricted to in-frame clones and leaves out a portion. The sample yields about 33,000 clones, around 73% seen once. The TCR sequence derives from a human donor who had a prior SARS-CoV-2 infection. The chain recombines TRBV18 with TRBJ1-6, with D possibly being TRBD1 (6 bases). The sequenced sample was CD4+ T cells from PBMCs cultured with HCoV-NL63 spike peptides, obtained before COVID-19 vaccination. The CDR3 protein is CASSPAGEGGNSPLHF. For the CDR3, the DNA is TGTGCCAGCTCACCAGCAGGGGAAGGAGGTAATTCACCCCTCCACTTT.